This TCR beta chain originates from a study of beta chain features in type 1 diabetes. General observations from the study: All four CD4+ subsets from Type 1 diabetes patients carried moderately but significantly shorter TCRB CDR3s. Overrepresentation of cells with high TCR expression could result from cDNA sequencing.

Remarks on this clone: Its target is not known.

A sort by CD45RO/CCR7/CD25/CD127/CD95/CD27 yielded CD4+ naive, central memory, regulatory and stem cell-like memory cells. The CDR3 totals 13 residues. V was clipped by 7 bases and J by 0 bases, with 10 bases between them. Germline lookup yields CDR1 SNHLY and CDR2 FYNNEI. The entirety of the isolated RNA underwent reverse transcription, so expressed TCRB transcripts were sequenced. Approximately 3.5 million reads, on average, came from each naive, central memory and regulatory T cell sample. The data were produced by immunoSEQ multiplex PCR, yet TCRdb's version contains in-frame clones alone and is incomplete. The sample holds hundreds of thousands of clones, over 11% seen once.

The sample comprised naive CD4+ T cells from blood. The chain has TRBV2 and TRBJ2-7; D remains unclear. The receptor's source is a man aged 18 to 29 with type 1 diabetes. The CDR3, as DNA: TGTGCCAGCATCACAGCTCTCTCCTACGAGCAGTACTTC. This gives the protein CASITALSYEQYF. Together with reference TRBV2 and TRBJ2-7, the CDR3 gives the full variable domain: EPEVTQTPSHQVTQMGQEVILRCVPISNHLYFYWYRQILGQKVEFLVSFYNNEISEKSEIFDDQFSVERPDGSNFTLKIRSTKLEDSAMYFCASITALSYEQYFGPGTRLTVT.